This T cell receptor (beta chain) stems from a study of metastatic and nonmetastatic thyroid tumors. Study information: Repertoires of blood and of tissue (tumor or nodule) from malignant and benign thyroid patients were compared. Study observations and caveats: Reportedly, malignant thyroid tumors had significantly higher TCR beta diversity than benign nodules, in blood and tumor.

This clone was seen ten or more times. What it recognizes is unknown. The entire patient cohort was treatment-naive prior to thyroid surgery. Looked up from germline, CDR1 is MGHRA and CDR2 is YSYEKL. This CDR3 is 12 amino acids long. V lost 0 bases to trimming and J lost 9 bases, with 6 bases between them. Original methodology: What underpinned the distant-metastasis classifier for papillary thyroid cancer was the set of CDR3 differences across clinicopathological groups. TCRdb ran MiXCR on the PCR reads. What appears here as the V and J calls and clone size reflects TCRdb's work, not the paper's. Seen here are tens of thousands of clones, about 12% observed once, and the top ten hold roughly 9%.

This chain joins TRBV4-1 and TRBJ2-1; D gene uncertain. What was sequenced was blood. The clonotype comes from a male donor with papillary thyroid cancer or a benign thyroid nodule (not recorded which). Some clones in this sample may be carry-over from other donors' samples. The chain's CDR3 is CASSQEWGEQFF. CDR3 nucleotides: TGCGCCAGCAGCCAAGAATGGGGTGAGCAGTTCTTC.